This T cell receptor beta chain comes out of a study of shared clonotypes between healthy human individuals. The overall study: A couple of female and three male donors aged 18 to 49 were enrolled. General study findings and limits: Generation probability values for non-shared clonotypes were lower than those for clonotypes shared by all four donors. Only blood was sampled; tissue repertoires likely differ.

CD45RA-negative memory and CD45RA+ naive subsets were split from the CD4+ cells. The germline gives CDR1 SGDLS, CDR2 YYNGEE. V gave up 4 bases and J gave up 5 bases, with 12 bases separating them. The CDR3 consists of 14 residues. Repertoires were generated with immunoSEQ multiplex PCR, while TCRdb's copy carries only in-frame clones and drops some. The data contain 2.5 million or so clones, around nine tenths of them singletons. Turning to this clone: What it binds is not known.

Sequenced: naive CD4+ T cells sorted from blood. Sample subset: CD45RA+ positively selected. The sequence was collected from a man younger than 30 in good health. The rearrangement links TRBV9 to TRBJ1-4; D not certain. The chain's CDR3 is CASSQTVGNEKLFF. The CDR3 DNA reads as TGTGCCAGCAGCCAGACGGTGGGAAATGAAAAACTGTTTTTT.